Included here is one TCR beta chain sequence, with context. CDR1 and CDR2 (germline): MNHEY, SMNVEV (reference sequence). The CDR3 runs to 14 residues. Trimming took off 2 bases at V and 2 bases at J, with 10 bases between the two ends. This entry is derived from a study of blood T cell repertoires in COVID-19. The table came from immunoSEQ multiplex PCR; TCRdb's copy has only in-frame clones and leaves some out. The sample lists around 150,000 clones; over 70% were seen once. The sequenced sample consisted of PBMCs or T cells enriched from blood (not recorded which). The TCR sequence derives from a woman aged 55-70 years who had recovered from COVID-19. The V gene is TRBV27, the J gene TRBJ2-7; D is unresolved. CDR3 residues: CASSLQASPYEQYF. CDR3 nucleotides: TGTGCCAGCAGTTTACAGGCGTCCCCCTACGAGCAGTACTTC.